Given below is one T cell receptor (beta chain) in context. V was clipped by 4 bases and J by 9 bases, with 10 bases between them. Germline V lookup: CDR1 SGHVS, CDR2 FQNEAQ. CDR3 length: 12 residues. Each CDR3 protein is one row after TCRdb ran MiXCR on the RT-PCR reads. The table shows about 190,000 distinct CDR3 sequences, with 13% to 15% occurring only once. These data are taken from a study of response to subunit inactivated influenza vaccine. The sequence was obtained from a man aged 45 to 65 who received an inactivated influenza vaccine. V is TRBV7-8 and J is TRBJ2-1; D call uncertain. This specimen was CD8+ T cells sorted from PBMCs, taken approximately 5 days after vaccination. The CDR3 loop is CASSSGMGEQFF. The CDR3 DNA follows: TGTGCCAGCAGCTCAGGCATGGGTGAGCAGTTCTTC.